The sequence of this T cell receptor (beta chain) was determined in a study of spatial heterogeneity in lung cancer. The wider study: Every unique TCR and UMI combination, on average, appeared more than ten times in raw reads.

TCRdb processed the 5' RACE reads anew with MiXCR; each CDR3 protein has one entry. The table shows 60,000 or so distinct CDR3 sequences, with roughly 6.4% occurring only once. Germline V lookup: CDR1 SGHDT, CDR2 YYEEEE. The V gene lost 0 bases and the J gene lost 6 bases, with 7 bases spanning the gap. The CDR3 length is 13 residues. Time point specified: sample taken at primary tumor resection. The starting material was PBMCs, obtained at surgery. This TCR derives from a female donor with early-stage non-small cell lung cancer. The chain recombines TRBV5-6 with TRBJ1-5, with D hard to call. The CDR3 spells CASSLGTIQPQHF. CDR3 DNA sequence: TGTGCCAGCAGCTTGGGGACGATTCAGCCCCAGCATTTT. Together with reference TRBV5-6 and TRBJ1-5, the CDR3 gives the full variable domain: DAGVTQSPTHLIKTRGQQVTLRCSPKSGHDTVSWYQQALGQGPQFIFQYYEEEERQRGNFPDRFSGHQFPNYSSELNVNALLLGDSALYLCASSLGTIQPQHFGDGTRLSIL.